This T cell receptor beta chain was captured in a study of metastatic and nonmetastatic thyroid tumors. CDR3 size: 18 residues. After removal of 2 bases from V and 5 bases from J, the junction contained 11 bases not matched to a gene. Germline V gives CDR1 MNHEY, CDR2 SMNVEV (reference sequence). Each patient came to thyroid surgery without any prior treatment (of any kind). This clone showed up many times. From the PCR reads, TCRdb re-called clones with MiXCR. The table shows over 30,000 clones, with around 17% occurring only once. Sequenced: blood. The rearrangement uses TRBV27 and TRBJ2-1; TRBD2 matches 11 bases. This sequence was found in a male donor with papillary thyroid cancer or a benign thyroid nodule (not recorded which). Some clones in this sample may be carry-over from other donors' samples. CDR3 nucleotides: TGTGCCAGCAGTTTACTTAGCGGGAGGGCCATGATAGACAATGAGCAGTTCTTC. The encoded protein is CASSLLSGRAMIDNEQFF.